This paragraph reports one T cell receptor beta chain. This clonotype was seen at least ten times. This receptor's antigen is unknown. Per-nucleotide qualities are absent, and no much larger clonotype sits a single base away. This sample stems from a study of breast tumors, draining lymph nodes, adjacent tissues (dated by TCRdb to the mid-2010s). Background on the whole study: The study compared TCR beta repertoires across tumor, adjacent nontumor tissue and axillary lymph nodes from breast cancer patients. The study was designed to assess the relationships and possible T-cell exchange between tumor, surrounding tissue and draining lymph node repertoires in human breast cancer.

The CDR3 sequence holds 15 residues, the cysteine and phenylalanine included. This entry keeps only the CDR3 DNA: 45 bases, framed from base 1. V gives up 0 bases and J gives up 0 bases, and the segment between their germline ends measures 6 bases. Via the germline V gene, CDR1 is SGHRS and CDR2 YFSETQ. The investigation overall reported the following: Tumor T-cell repertoires showed less diversity than lymph node repertoires and more diversity than nontumor tissue repertoires, and tumor T-cell repertoires showed preferential V and J gene usage. The study presented the conclusion that tumor T cells originate in lymph nodes as consistent with a hypothesis, not as something directly demonstrated. The similarity between tumor and nontumor tissue repertoires was significantly greater in luminal-like breast cancer than in basal-like breast cancer. The data were considered consistent with most tumor T cells being derived from the lymph node and subsequently expanding within tumor tissue.

Reads for this sample came from an Illumina HiSeq 2000. TCR beta chain libraries were generated by multiplex PCR amplification. High-throughput sequencing was used to analyze the amplified TCR beta chain products. TCRdb reprocessed the public reads (quality trimming at Q25 with fastp, clone calling with MiXCR) and kept in-frame beta chains. Rows with one shared CDR3 protein collapse into an entry with the most common genes and DNA. A total of approximately 120,000 distinct CDR3 sequences appear in this sample, over 20% of them only once. The ten largest clones capture around 2.2% of the sample. Lymph node samples were obtained from the axillary draining lymph nodes of breast cancer patients.

The sample comprised axillary lymph node tissue. This clonotype was sampled from a female donor with breast cancer. Some clones in this sample may be carry-over from other donors' samples. The chain is made from TRBV5-1 and TRBJ2-2; the D gene remains uncertain. The DNA sequence is as follows: TGCGCCAGCAGCTTGGATTCCCCGAACACCGGGGAGCTGTTTTTT. It codes for CASSLDSPNTGELFF. With all but the CDR3 taken from the reference TRBV5-1 and TRBJ2-2 genes, the full variable domain is: KAGVTQTPRYLIKTRGQQVTLSCSPISGHRSVSWYQQTPGQGLQFLFEYFSETQRNKGNFPGRFSGRQFSNSRSEMNVSTLELGDSALYLCASSLDSPNTGELFFGEGSRLTVL.